This TCR beta chain was sequenced in a study of T cell responses to AZD1222 COVID-19 vaccine. Study-wide context: Second-dose schedules of about 4 or about 12 weeks were combined. Study-wide findings and caveats: Along spike, vaccine-associated CD4 TCRs were found throughout, with dominance at 160-218 and 743-854. Sampled repertoires all dated from after the peak T cell response.

Some clones are missing from TCRdb's copy, which holds only in-frame ones; the method was immunoSEQ multiplex PCR. The table shows about 130,000 clones, with more than 80% occurring only once. CDR1 and CDR2 (germline): SGHRS, YFSETQ. The CDR3 sequence is 17 residues long. The V gene end was trimmed by 4 bases and the J gene end by 4 bases; junction bases not matched to a gene: 12. Notes on this clone: What it binds is unknown.

The origin of this receptor is an adult in good health. The chain carries TRBV5-1 and TRBJ1-2, with TRBD1 matching over 11 bases. Material: peripheral blood, obtained on day 0 of AZD1222 vaccination. The CDR3: CASSPGQGAMVSYGYTF. The CDR3 coding sequence is TGCGCCAGCAGCCCCGGACAGGGGGCGATGGTCTCCTATGGCTACACCTTC.